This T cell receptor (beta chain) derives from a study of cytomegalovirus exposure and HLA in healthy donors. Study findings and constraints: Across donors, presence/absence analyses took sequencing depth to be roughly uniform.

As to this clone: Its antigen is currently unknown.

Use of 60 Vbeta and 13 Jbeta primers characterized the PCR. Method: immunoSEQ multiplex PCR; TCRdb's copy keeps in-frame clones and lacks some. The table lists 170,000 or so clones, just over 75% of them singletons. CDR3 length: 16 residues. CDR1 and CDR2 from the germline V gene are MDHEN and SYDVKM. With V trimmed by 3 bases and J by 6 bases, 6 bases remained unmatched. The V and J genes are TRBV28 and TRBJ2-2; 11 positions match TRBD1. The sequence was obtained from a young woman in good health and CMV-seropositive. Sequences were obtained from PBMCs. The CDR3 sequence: CASSLMGQGDAGELFF. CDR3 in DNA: TGTGCCAGCAGTTTGATGGGACAGGGGGATGCCGGGGAGCTGTTTTTT. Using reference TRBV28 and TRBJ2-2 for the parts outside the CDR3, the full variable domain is DVKVTQSSRYLVKRTGEKVFLECVQDMDHENMFWYRQDPGLGLRLIYFSYDVKMKEKGDIPEGYSVSREKKERFSLILESASTNQTSMYLCASSLMGQGDAGELFFGEGSRLTVL.